This TCR beta chain was identified in a study of beta chain features in type 1 diabetes. Notes on the study in general: In all four CD4+ subsets, TCRB CDR3 length was significantly, moderately reduced in type 1 diabetes.

Germline V gene data show CDR1 as SEHNR and CDR2 as FQNEAQ (reference sequence). After removal of 3 bases from V and 6 bases from J, the junction contained 10 bases not matched to a gene. The CDR3 has 16 residues. Sequenced material consisted of expressed TCRB transcripts (all of the isolated RNA was reverse transcribed). The protocol was immunoSEQ multiplex PCR, while the TCRdb copy is restricted to in-frame clones and leaves out a portion. The sample consists of hundreds of thousands of clones, approximately 15% of them appearing once. Comment on this clone: Its antigen is still unknown.

This chain connects TRBV7-9 to TRBJ2-1; 8 bases are a match to TRBD2. This sequence originates from a man aged 18 to 30 with type 1 diabetes. Sequenced material: naive CD4+ T cells from blood. CDR3 residues: CASSFSGAGGINEQFF. The CDR3, as DNA: TGTGCCAGCAGCTTTTCCGGGGCGGGGGGAATCAATGAGCAGTTCTTC.